The present entry profiles one T cell receptor (beta chain) with its context. The clone's antigen remains unknown. Base qualities are not recorded, but no much larger clone differs from it by a single base. This specimen belongs to a study of shared clonotypes between healthy human individuals (dated by TCRdb to 2018 to 2020). As for the study more broadly: Three men and a couple of women, aged 18 to 49 years, made up the cohort. Different laboratories and diverse techniques were used to prepare libraries and sequence TCR repertoires, to increase sequencing depth and limit assay-specific biases. For each donor, CD4 naive and CD4 memory were each given three plates, CD8 naive was given two plates, and CD8 memory was given one plate. To estimate repertoire size and how much clonotypes are shared between individuals, the study performed deep sequencing of blood TCR repertoires from about five healthy adults. Leukapheresis yielded between about 0.85 and 9.5 billion PBMCs per donor. Overall study outcomes, separate from this receptor: Sharing across a handful of donors was observed for roughly 5.4% of naive CD4, 3% to 3.5% of naive CD8, about 2.5% of memory CD4, and roughly 0.4% of memory CD8 clonotypes. Higher generation probabilities were observed for clonotypes shared by all four sorted-subset donors than for non-shared clonotypes. Only blood was sampled, and tissue TCR repertoires likely differ from those in blood. Incomplete sequencing was indicated by rarefaction of sorted-subset datasets, despite the large sequencing depth. Estimated clonotype richness was generally larger for naive than for memory subsets. Pairwise subsampling led to the expectation that sequencing depth would affect the degree of clonotype sharing among donors. The small number of donors limited the genetic and exposure-history diversity represented.

Donors were healthy HIV-negative adults with no recently reported acute infections or vaccinations. Only Caucasian adults living in Nashville, Tennessee, USA were represented among the donors. CD4+ T cells were enriched through magnetic negative selection, after which naive cells were positively selected on CD45RA and the remaining negative fraction served as the memory subset. Blood was obtained by leukapheresis, after which PBMCs were separated by Ficoll-Histopaque density gradient centrifugation and cryopreserved in liquid nitrogen vapor phase. Analytical flow cytometry was used to check the purity and quantity of each magnetically sorted T cell population. From each sorted fraction, genomic DNA was isolated and quantified by UV absorbance on a Nanodrop 2000c. V was cut back by 6 bases and J by 6 bases, leaving a gap of 12 bases between them. Inclusive of the bounding cysteine and phenylalanine, the CDR3 is 12 residues long. Only CDR3 DNA is held: 36 bases, read in frame from base 1. Taken from the germline V gene, the CDR1 and CDR2 loops are SNHLY and FYNNEI.

Using the deep immunoSEQ assay, TCR CDR3 regions were amplified from genomic DNA by multiplex PCR. Extracted genomic DNA from each cell subset was spread evenly across all wells of several immunoSEQ 96-well plates, with each plate serving as a replicate. For sorted subsets, each replicate PCR was loaded with 200 to 250 ng genomic DNA, equivalent to some 31,000 T cell genomes. Purified libraries were measured with a Qubit 3.0 fluorometer, size-checked on a Bioanalyzer 2100, and measured again with the KAPA Library Quantification kit. Every immunoSEQ 96-well plate was sequenced on a dedicated single-read 150-cycle Illumina NextSeq 550 flow cell. Per the original workflow: Because the immunoSEQ output included only junctional sequences and no quality scores, the filtering could not be the same as the filtering used for full-length reads. To assign V/J genes and CDR3, sequences were annotated using PyIR, a Python wrapper for IgBLAST v1.9, with IMGT germline references. Any read was removed if the V/J assignment was weak (E-value above 1e-6), the CDR3 was missing, or the read contained stop codons, out-of-frame junctions, or ambiguous translated residues. A V3J clonotype was defined by an identical inferred V gene, J gene, and CDR3 amino acid sequence. To compute the percentage overlap between repertoires, the number of shared unique clonotypes was divided by the size of the smaller repertoire. Richness of each repertoire was evaluated using RTK rarefaction, the Chao1 estimator, and Recon v2.1 estimates of unobserved clonotypes. OLGA was used to compute generation probabilities for all TCRbeta clonotypes that the gDNA method yielded from a handful of donors. Not all clones reach the TCRdb copy of this immuneACCESS table, which keeps in-frame sequences only. Checked studies attribute under half of the gap to unresolved V genes and leave the rest unexplained. The D gene and trimming were derived from the DNA, and the V and J assignments and clone size from that table. For this sample the table gives fewer than 2.5 million clones, of which under 95% were detected only once. Roughly 0.36% of the sample is held by the ten biggest clonotypes.

The clonotype was recovered from a man between 18 and 35 years old in good health. Some clones in this sample may be carry-over from other donors' samples. Material for sequencing was naive CD4+ T cells from PBMCs. This sample's cell subset or site label indicates: CD45RA+ positively selected. The V and J genes are TRBV2 and TRBJ2-7, with no confidently assigned D gene. The nucleotides are TGTGCCAGCAGATTCGGGCCAACCGAGCAGTACTTC. The translation is CASRFGPTEQYF.